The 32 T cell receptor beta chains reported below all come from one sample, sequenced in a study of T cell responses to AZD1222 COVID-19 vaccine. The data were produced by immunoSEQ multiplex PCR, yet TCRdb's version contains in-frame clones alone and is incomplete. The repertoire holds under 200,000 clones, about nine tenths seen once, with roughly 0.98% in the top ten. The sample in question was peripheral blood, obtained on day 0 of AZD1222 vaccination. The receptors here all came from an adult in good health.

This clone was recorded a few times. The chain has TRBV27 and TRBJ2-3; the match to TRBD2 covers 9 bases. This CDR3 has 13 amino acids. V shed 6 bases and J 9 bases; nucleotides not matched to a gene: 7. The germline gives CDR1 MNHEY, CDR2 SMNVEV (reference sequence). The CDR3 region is CASSPGLAKTQYF. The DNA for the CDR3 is TGTGCCAGCAGCCCCGGACTAGCGAAGACGCAGTATTTT.

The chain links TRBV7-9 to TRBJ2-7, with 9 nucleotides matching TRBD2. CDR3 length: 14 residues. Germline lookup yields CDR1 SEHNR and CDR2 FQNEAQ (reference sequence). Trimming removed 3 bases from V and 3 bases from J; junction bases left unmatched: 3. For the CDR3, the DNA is TGTGCCAGCAGCTTGACTAGCGGACACTACGAGCAGTACTTC. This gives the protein CASSLTSGHYEQYF.

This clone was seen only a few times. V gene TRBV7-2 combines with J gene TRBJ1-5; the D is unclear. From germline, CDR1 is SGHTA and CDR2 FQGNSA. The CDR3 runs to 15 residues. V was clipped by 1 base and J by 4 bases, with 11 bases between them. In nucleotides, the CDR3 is TGTGCCAGCAGCTTAGGGGCATCCAGGAATCAGCCCCAGCATTTT. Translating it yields CASSLGASRNQPQHF.

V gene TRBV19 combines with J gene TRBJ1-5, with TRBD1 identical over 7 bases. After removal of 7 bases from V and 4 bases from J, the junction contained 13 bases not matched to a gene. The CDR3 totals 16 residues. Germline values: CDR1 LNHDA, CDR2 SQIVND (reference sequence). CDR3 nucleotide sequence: TGTGCCAGTAAGAACGAGGACAGGCGACTTAATCAGCCCCAGCATTTT. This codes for CASKNEDRRLNQPQHF.

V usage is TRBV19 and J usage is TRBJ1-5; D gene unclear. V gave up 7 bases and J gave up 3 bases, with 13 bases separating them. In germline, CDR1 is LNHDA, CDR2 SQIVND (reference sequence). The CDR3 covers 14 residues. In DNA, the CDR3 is TGTGCCAGTACTCCTCCGGGCCACAATCAGCCCCAGCATTTT. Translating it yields CASTPPGHNQPQHF.

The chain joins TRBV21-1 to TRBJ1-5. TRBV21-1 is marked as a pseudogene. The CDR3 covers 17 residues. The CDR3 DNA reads TGTGCCAGCAGCACAGAAAAATCGACGGGCAACGATCAGCCCCAGCATTTT. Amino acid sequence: CASSTEKSTGNDQPQHF.

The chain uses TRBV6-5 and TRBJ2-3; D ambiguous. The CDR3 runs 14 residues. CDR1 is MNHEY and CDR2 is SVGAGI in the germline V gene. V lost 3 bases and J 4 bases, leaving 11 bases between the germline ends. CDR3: CASSYSGVADTQYF. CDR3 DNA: TGTGCCAGCAGTTATTCCGGAGTCGCAGATACGCAGTATTTT.

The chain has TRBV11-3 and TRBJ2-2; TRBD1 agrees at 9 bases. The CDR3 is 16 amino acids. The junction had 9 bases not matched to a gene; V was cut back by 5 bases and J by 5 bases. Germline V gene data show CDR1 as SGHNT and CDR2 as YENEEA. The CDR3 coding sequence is TGTGCCAGCAGCCCACGGACAGGGGATGTGACCGGGGAGCTGTTTTTT. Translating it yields CASSPRTGDVTGELFF.

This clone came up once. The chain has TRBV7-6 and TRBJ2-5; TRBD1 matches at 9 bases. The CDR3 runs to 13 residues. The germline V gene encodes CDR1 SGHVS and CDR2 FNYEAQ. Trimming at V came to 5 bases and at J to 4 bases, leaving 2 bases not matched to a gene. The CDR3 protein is CASSGQGRETQYF. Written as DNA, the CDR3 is TGTGCCAGCAGCGGACAGGGGAGAGAGACCCAGTACTTC.

CDR3 region: CASSPDGGAAEAFF. The CDR3 DNA reads as TGTGCCAGCAGCCCAGACGGGGGGGCGGCTGAAGCTTTCTTT. The V and J genes are TRBV3-1 (or the pseudogene TRBV3-2) and TRBJ1-1, with D perhaps matching TRBD1 (6 bases). The V end lost 4 bases, the J end lost 6 bases, and 15 bases lay between the germline ends. The CDR3 is 14 amino acids. Germline V gives CDR1 LGHDT, CDR2 YNNKEL (reference sequence).

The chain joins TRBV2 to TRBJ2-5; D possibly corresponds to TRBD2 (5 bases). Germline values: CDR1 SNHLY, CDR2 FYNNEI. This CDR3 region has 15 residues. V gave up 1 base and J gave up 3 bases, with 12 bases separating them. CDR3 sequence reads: CASSEGLGLEETQYF. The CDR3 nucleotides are TGTGCCAGCAGTGAAGGGTTAGGACTCGAAGAGACCCAGTACTTC. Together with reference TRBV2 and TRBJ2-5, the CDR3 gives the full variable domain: EPEVTQTPSHQVTQMGQEVILRCVPISNHLYFYWYRQILGQKVEFLVSFYNNEISEKSEIFDDQFSVERPDGSNFTLKIRSTKLEDSAMYFCASSEGLGLEETQYFGPGTRLLVL.

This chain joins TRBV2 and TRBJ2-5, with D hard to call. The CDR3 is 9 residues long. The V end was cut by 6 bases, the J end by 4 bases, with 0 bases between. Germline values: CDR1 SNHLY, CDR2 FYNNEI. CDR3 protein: CASRETQYF. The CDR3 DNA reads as TGTGCCAGCAGAGAGACCCAGTACTTC. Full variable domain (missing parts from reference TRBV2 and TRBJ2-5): EPEVTQTPSHQVTQMGQEVILRCVPISNHLYFYWYRQILGQKVEFLVSFYNNEISEKSEIFDDQFSVERPDGSNFTLKIRSTKLEDSAMYFCASRETQYFGPGTRLLVL.

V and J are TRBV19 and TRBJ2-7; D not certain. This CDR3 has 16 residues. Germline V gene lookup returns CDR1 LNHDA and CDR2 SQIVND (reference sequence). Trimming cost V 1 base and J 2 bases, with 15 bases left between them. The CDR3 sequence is CASSIGQASLPYEQYF. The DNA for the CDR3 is TGTGCCAGTAGTATAGGCCAGGCCTCACTCCCCTACGAGCAGTACTTC.

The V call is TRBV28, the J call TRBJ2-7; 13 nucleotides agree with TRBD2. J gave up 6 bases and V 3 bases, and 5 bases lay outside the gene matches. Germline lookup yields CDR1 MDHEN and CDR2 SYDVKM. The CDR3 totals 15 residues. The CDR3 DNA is TGTGCCAGCAGTTTTCCCAGACTAGCGGGAGGCGAGCAGTACTTC. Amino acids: CASSFPRLAGGEQYF. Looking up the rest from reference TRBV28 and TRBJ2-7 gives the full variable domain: DVKVTQSSRYLVKRTGEKVFLECVQDMDHENMFWYRQDPGLGLRLIYFSYDVKMKEKGDIPEGYSVSREKKERFSLILESASTNQTSMYLCASSFPRLAGGEQYFGPGTRLTVT.

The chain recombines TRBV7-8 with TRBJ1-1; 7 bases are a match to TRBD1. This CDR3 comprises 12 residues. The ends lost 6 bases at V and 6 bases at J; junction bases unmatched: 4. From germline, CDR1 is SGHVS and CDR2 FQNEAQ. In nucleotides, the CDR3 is TGTGCCAGCAGAACAGGGGTCGCTGAAGCTTTCTTT. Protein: CASRTGVAEAFF.

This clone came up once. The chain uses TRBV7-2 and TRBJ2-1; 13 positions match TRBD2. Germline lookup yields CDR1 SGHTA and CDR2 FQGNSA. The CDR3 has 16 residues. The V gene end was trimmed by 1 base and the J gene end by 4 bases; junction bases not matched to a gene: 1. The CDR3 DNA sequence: TGTGCCAGCAGCTTAGTACTAGCGGGAGGGTACAATGAGCAGTTCTTC. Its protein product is CASSLVLAGGYNEQFF. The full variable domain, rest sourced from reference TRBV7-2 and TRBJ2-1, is GAGVSQSPSNKVTEKGKDVELRCDPISGHTALYWYRQSLGQGLEFLIYFQGNSAPDKSGLPSDRFSAERTGGSVSTLTIQRTQQEDSAVYLCASSLVLAGGYNEQFFGPGTRLTVL.

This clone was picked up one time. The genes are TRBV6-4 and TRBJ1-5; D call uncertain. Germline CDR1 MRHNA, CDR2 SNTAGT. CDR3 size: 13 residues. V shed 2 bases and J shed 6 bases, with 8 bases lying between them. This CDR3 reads CASSDRRGQPQHF. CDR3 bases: TGTGCCAGCAGTGACAGGAGAGGTCAGCCCCAGCATTTT.

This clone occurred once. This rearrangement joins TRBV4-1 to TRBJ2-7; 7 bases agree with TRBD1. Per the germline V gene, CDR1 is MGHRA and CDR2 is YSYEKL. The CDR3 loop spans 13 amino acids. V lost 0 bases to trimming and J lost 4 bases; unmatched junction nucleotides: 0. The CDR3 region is CASSQDRGYEQYF. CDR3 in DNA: TGCGCCAGCAGCCAAGACAGGGGGTACGAGCAGTACTTC.

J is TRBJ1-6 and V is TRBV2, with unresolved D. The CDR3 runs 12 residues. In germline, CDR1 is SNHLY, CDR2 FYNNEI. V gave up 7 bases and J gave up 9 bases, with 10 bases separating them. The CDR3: CASKGPASPLHF. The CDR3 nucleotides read TGTGCCAGCAAAGGACCTGCTTCACCCCTCCACTTT.

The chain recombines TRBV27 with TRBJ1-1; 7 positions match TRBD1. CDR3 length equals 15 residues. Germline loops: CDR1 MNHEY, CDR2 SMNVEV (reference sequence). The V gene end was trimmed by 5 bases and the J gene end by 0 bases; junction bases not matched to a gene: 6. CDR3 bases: TGTGCCAGCAGTGCGGGACAGCTCATGAACACTGAAGCTTTCTTT. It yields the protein CASSAGQLMNTEAFF.

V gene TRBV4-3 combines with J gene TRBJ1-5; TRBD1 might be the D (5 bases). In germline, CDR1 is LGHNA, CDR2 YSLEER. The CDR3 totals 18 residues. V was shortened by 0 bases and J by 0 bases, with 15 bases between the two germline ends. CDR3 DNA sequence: TGCGCCAGCAGCCAAGATGTCGGGGGGGGAGGTAGCAATCAGCCCCAGCATTTT. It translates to CASSQDVGGGGSNQPQHF.

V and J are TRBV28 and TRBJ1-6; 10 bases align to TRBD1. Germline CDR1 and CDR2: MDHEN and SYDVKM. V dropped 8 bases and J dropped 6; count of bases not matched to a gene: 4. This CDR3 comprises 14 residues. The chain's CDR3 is CASETGGGNSPLHF. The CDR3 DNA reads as TGTGCCAGCGAGACAGGGGGCGGTAATTCACCCCTCCACTTT.

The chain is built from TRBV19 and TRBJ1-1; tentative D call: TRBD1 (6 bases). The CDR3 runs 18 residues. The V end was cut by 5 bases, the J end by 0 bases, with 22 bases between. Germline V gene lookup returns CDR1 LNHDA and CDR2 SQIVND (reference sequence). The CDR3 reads CASSLSASGGPMNTEAFF. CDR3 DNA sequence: TGTGCCAGTAGTCTATCGGCCTCCGGGGGCCCCATGAACACTGAAGCTTTCTTT.

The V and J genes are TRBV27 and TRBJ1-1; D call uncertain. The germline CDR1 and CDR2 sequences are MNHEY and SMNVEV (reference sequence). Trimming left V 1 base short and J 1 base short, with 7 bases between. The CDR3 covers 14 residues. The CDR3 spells CASSLWPRNTEAFF. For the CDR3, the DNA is TGTGCCAGCAGTTTATGGCCAAGGAACACTGAAGCTTTCTTT.

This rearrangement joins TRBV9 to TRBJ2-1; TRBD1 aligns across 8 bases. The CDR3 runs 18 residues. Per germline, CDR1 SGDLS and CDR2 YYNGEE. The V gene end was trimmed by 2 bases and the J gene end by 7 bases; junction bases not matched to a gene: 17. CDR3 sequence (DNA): TGTGCCAGCAGCGTCAACCGGGACAGGCGCAACCCCGTGAATGAGCAGTTCTTC. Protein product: CASSVNRDRRNPVNEQFF.

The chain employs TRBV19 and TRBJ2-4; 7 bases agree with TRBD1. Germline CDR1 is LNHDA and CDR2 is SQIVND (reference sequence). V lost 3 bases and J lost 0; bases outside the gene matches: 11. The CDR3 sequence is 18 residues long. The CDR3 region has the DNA TGTGCCAGTAGTATGGCGTCCCAGGGGGTTACAGCCAAAAACATTCAGTACTTC. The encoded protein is CASSMASQGVTAKNIQYF.

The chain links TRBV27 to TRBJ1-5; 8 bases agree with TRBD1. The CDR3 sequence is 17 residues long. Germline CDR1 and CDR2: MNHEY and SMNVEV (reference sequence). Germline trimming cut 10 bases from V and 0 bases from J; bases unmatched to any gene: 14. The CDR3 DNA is TGTGCCACCCATCCGACAGGGGCGGCCCATAGCAATCAGCCCCAGCATTTT. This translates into CATHPTGAAHSNQPQHF.

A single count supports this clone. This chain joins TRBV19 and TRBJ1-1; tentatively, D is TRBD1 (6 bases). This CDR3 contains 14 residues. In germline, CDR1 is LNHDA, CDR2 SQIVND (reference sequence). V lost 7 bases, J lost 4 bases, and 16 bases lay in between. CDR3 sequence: CASKEGVPTTEAFF. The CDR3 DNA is TGTGCCAGTAAGGAGGGGGTCCCCACCACTGAAGCTTTCTTT.

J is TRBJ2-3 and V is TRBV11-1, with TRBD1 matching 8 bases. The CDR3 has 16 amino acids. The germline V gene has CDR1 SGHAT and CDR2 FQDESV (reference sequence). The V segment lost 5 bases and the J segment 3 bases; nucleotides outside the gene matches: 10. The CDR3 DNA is TGTGCCAGCAGCACAGACAGGGGTTGGGAAACAGATACGCAGTATTTT. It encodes CASSTDRGWETDTQYF.

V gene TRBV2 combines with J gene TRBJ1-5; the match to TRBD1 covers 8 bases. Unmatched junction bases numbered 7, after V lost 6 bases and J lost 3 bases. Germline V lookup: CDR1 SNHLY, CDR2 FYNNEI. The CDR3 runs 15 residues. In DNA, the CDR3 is TGTGCCAGCAGACGGGACAGGAGAGCCAATCAGCCCCAGCATTTT. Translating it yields CASRRDRRANQPQHF.

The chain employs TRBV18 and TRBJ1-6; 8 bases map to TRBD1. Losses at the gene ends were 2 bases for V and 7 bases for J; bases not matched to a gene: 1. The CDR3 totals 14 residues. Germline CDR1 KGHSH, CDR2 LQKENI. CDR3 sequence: CASSPRTGNSPLHF. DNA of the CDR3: TGTGCCAGCTCACCAAGGACAGGGAATTCACCCCTCCACTTT.

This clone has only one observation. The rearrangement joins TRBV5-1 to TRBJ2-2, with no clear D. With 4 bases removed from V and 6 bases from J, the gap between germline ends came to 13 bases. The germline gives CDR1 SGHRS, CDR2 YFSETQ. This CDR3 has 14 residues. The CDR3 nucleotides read TGCGCCAGCAGCCACGCTCGGGTTTCCGGGGAGCTGTTTTTT. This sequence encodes CASSHARVSGELFF.